These 27 T cell receptor beta chains share one sample of origin, sequenced in a study of T-cell reconstitution after alpha-beta-depleted transplantation in children. A TCRbeta library incorporating unique molecular identifiers was prepared. TCRdb reanalysed the PCR reads using MiXCR and keeps one entry per CDR3 protein. The sample yields approximately 400,000 distinct CDR3 sequences, under 13% seen once. This specimen consisted of PBMCs from the stem cell graft donor, obtained from the stem cell graft. Receptor source: a human donor who donated a stem cell graft to a child with acute myeloid leukemia.

There are a few counts of this clonotype. The V call is TRBV9, the J call TRBJ2-1; D possibly corresponds to TRBD2 (6 bases). V was cut by 0 bases and J by 10 bases, with 17 bases left in between. CDR3 length: 15 residues. Germline V CDR1 and CDR2: SGDLS, YYNGEE. CDR3: CASSVDGAYRGEQFF. In DNA form, the CDR3 reads TGTGCCAGCAGCGTAGATGGAGCGTACCGGGGGGAGCAGTTCTTC.

This clonotype showed up just a few times. The V and J genes are TRBV20-1 and TRBJ1-1, with a weak D call TRBD1 (5 bases). The ends were cut back, 6 bases at V and 1 base at J, with 15 bases in the middle. Germline V gene data show CDR1 as DFQATT and CDR2 as SNEGSKA (reference sequence). This CDR3 contains 14 residues. The CDR3 loop is CSATDIAGNTEAFF. Here the CDR3 DNA reads TGCAGTGCAACGGACATTGCGGGGAACACTGAAGCTTTCTTT.

The chain uses TRBV7-2 and TRBJ2-7; possibly TRBD1 for D (5 bases). V was trimmed by 5 bases and J by 5 bases, leaving 16 bases between them. The germline CDR1 and CDR2 sequences are SGHTA and FQGNSA. The CDR3 is made up of 14 amino acids. The CDR3 loop is CASSKGQGAHEQYF. The CDR3 nucleotides are TGTGCCAGCAGCAAAGGTCAAGGGGCCCACGAGCAGTACTTC.

The genes are TRBV7-9 and TRBJ1-3; no firm D call. Between the trimmed V and J ends, which lost 8 bases and 3 bases, there was a span of 8 bases. Germline V gene data show CDR1 as SEHNR and CDR2 as FQNEAQ (reference sequence). CDR3 length equals 12 residues. CDR3 loop: CASERVGNTIYF. The CDR3 bases are TGTGCCAGCGAGCGTGTTGGAAACACCATATATTTT.

The chain joins TRBV11-3 to TRBJ2-5, with D maybe TRBD1 (6 bases). Germline V CDR1 and CDR2: SGHNT, YENEEA. CDR3 length: 16 residues. V gave up 2 bases and J gave up 1 base, with 14 bases separating them. This CDR3 is CASSLSGVVGQETQYF. CDR3 nucleotide sequence: TGTGCCAGCAGCTTATCAGGGGTTGTGGGCCAAGAGACCCAGTACTTC.

There are many counts of this clonotype. The chain has TRBV9 and TRBJ2-1; maybe TRBD2 (5 bases). CDR3 size: 14 residues. V lost 4 bases, J lost 5 bases, and 13 bases lay in between. Germline V gives CDR1 SGDLS, CDR2 YYNGEE. The CDR3 here is CASSLSGIHNEQFF. The CDR3 nucleotides are TGTGCCAGCAGCCTTTCCGGGATCCACAATGAGCAGTTCTTC. Using reference TRBV9 and TRBJ2-1 for the parts outside the CDR3, the full variable domain is DSGVTQTPKHLITATGQRVTLRCSPRSGDLSVYWYQQSLDQGLQFLIQYYNGEERAKGNILERFSAQQFPDLHSELNLSSLELGDSALYFCASSLSGIHNEQFFGPGTRLTVL.

This clonotype was seen a few times. This chain uses TRBV20-1 with TRBJ2-4; TRBD1 agrees at 9 bases. Germline CDR1 and CDR2: DFQATT and SNEGSKA (reference sequence). With V trimmed by 6 bases and J by 3 bases, 12 bases remained unmatched. This CDR3 spans 16 amino acids. The CDR3 is CSADGTGGMGKNIQYF. The CDR3 DNA sequence: TGCAGTGCCGACGGAACAGGGGGCATGGGCAAAAACATTCAGTACTTC.

This clonotype was recorded a few times. This chain links TRBV7-9 with TRBJ2-3; D is undetermined. The germline CDR1 and CDR2 sequences are SEHNR and FQNEAQ (reference sequence). CDR3 size: 12 residues. The V end lost 3 bases, the J end lost 4 bases, and 5 bases lay between the germline ends. The CDR3 reads CASSFYSDTQYF. For the CDR3, the DNA is TGTGCCAGCAGCTTCTACTCAGATACGCAGTATTTT.

This clonotype has only a few counts. The gene calls are TRBV7-2 and TRBJ2-3; D gene ambiguous. Trimming pared 0 bases from V and 8 bases from J, leaving 12 bases between. CDR3 length: 14 residues. The V gene's germline CDR1 is SGHTA and CDR2 FQGNSA. The DNA of the CDR3 is TGTGCCAGCAGCTTAGCAGGACCGCCAGCTACGCAGTATTTT. Its translation: CASSLAGPPATQYF.

This clonotype came up a few times. The chain has TRBV10-3 and TRBJ2-7; TRBD1 or TRBD2 may be the D gene (6 bases each). The germline CDR1 and CDR2 sequences are ENHRY and SYGVKD. The CDR3 spans 15 residues. V was trimmed by 3 bases and J by 2 bases, leaving 14 bases between them. The CDR3 protein is CAISEGGNPTYEQYF. The CDR3, as DNA: TGTGCCATCAGTGAAGGGGGGAACCCCACCTACGAGCAGTACTTC.

This clonotype was picked up many times. V gene TRBV11-2 combines with J gene TRBJ2-2, with D maybe TRBD2 (6 bases). The CDR3 consists of 15 residues. CDR1 is SGHAT and CDR2 is FQNNGV in the germline V gene. V lost 5 bases and J lost 5, with 15 bases in between. The CDR3 DNA reads TGTGCCAGCAGCCGCATAGGTCGGGAGACCGGGGAGCTGTTTTTT. Residues: CASSRIGRETGELFF. The whole variable domain, remainder taken from reference TRBV11-2 and TRBJ2-2, is EAGVAQSPRYKIIEKRQSVAFWCNPISGHATLYWYQQILGQGPKLLIQFQNNGVVDDSQLPKDRFSAERLKGVDSTLKIQPAKLEDSAVYLCASSRIGRETGELFFGEGSRLTVL.

The chain has TRBV5-1 and TRBJ2-7; D is perhaps TRBD1 (6 bases). V was clipped by 3 bases and J by 3 bases, with 16 bases between them. The CDR3 runs to 15 residues. Germline V gives CDR1 SGHRS, CDR2 YFSETQ. The CDR3 loop reads CASSSITGFNYEQYF. The CDR3 nucleotides read TGCGCCAGCAGCTCAATAACAGGGTTCAACTACGAGCAGTACTTC.

This clonotype was observed many times. The genes are TRBV4-2 and TRBJ2-1, with 10 bases fitting TRBD2. Germline CDR1 reads LGHNA; CDR2 reads YNFKEQ. V shed 3 bases, J shed 2 bases, and the junction held 4 bases outside the gene matches. This CDR3 comprises 16 residues. The CDR3 spells CASSHSLAGAYNEQFF. The DNA for the CDR3 is TGTGCCAGCAGCCATTCCCTAGCGGGAGCCTACAATGAGCAGTTCTTC.

This clonotype showed up many times. The J gene is TRBJ2-7, the V gene TRBV7-2, with a weak D call TRBD2 (5 bases). The CDR3 totals 15 residues. Germline CDR1 and CDR2: SGHTA and FQGNSA. V gave up 5 bases and J gave up 1 base, with 15 bases separating them. CDR3 protein: CASSPRAVQSYEQYF. The CDR3 DNA reads as TGTGCCAGCAGCCCCCGAGCGGTACAGTCCTACGAGCAGTACTTC.

This clonotype was detected only a few times. This rearrangement joins TRBV10-2 to TRBJ2-3; TRBD1 might be the D (6 bases). The V end lost 8 bases, the J end lost 1 base, and 10 bases lay between the germline ends. The CDR3 extends over 13 amino acids. Germline loops: CDR1 WSHSY, CDR2 SAAADI. CDR3 nucleotide sequence: TGCGCCAGCGGCGAGGGGGGCACAGATACGCAGTATTTT. As protein: CASGEGGTDTQYF.

This clonotype came up many times. The chain uses TRBV11-2 and TRBJ2-3; TRBD2 is a possible D gene (5 bases). CDR3 length: 15 residues. CDR1 is SGHAT and CDR2 is FQNNGV in the germline V gene. Deletions cut 2 bases from V and 3 bases from J, with 12 bases between. The CDR3 coding sequence is TGTGCCAGCAGCTTACGAGGGTCTTCAACAGATACGCAGTATTTT. Its translation: CASSLRGSSTDTQYF. The whole variable domain, remainder taken from reference TRBV11-2 and TRBJ2-3, is EAGVAQSPRYKIIEKRQSVAFWCNPISGHATLYWYQQILGQGPKLLIQFQNNGVVDDSQLPKDRFSAERLKGVDSTLKIQPAKLEDSAVYLCASSLRGSSTDTQYFGPGTRLTVL.

The chain has TRBV29-1 and TRBJ2-1, with TRBD2 identical over 8 bases. Germline trimming cut 2 bases from V and 3 bases from J; bases unmatched to any gene: 9. The CDR3 is made up of 16 amino acids. In germline, CDR1 is SQVTM, CDR2 ANQGSEA. The CDR3 is CSVEHPAGAYYNEQFF. CDR3 DNA sequence: TGCAGCGTTGAACACCCAGCGGGAGCGTACTACAATGAGCAGTTCTTC.

The chain carries TRBV5-1 and TRBJ2-7; TRBD1 agrees at 8 bases. V was clipped by 0 bases and J by 4 bases; unmatched bases: 6. Per the germline V gene, CDR1 is SGHRS and CDR2 is YFSETQ. The CDR3 length is 15 residues. DNA for the CDR3: TGCGCCAGCAGCTTGGAGTCAGGGGGCCGTTACGAGCAGTACTTC. Translation gives CASSLESGGRYEQYF.

This clonotype was seen repeatedly, ten times or more. This rearrangement joins TRBV20-1 to TRBJ2-1, with D perhaps matching TRBD2 (6 bases). This CDR3 spans 14 amino acids. Trimming took off 3 bases at V and 3 bases at J, with 12 bases between the two ends. Germline CDR1 and CDR2: DFQATT and SNEGSKA (reference sequence). CDR3 sequence reads: CSASTPGGYNEQFF. The CDR3 region has the DNA TGCAGTGCTAGTACGCCCGGGGGCTACAATGAGCAGTTCTTC.

The chain uses TRBV12-3 or TRBV12-4 and TRBJ1-3, with D unresolved. Trimming pared 4 bases from V and 4 bases from J, leaving 5 bases between. This CDR3 is built from 12 residues. The CDR3 DNA follows: TGTGCCAGCAGTTCCAGGGGAAACACCATATATTTT. Translating it yields CASSSRGNTIYF.

This clonotype turned up a few times. This chain connects TRBV6-2 or TRBV6-3 to TRBJ2-1, with 7 bases identical to TRBD2. V gave up 4 bases and J gave up 9 bases; unmatched junction bases: 3. Germline CDR1 reads MNHEY; CDR2 reads SVGEGT. There are 12 residues in the CDR3. CDR3 nucleotides: TGTGCCAGCAGTTTGAGCGGGATTGAGCAGTTCTTC. The encoded protein is CASSLSGIEQFF.

This clonotype was counted a few times. V is TRBV5-1 and J is TRBJ2-7; D gene uncertain. V lost 0 bases to trimming and J lost 3 bases, with 22 bases between them. CDR1 SGHRS and CDR2 YFSETQ come from the germline V gene. The CDR3 extends over 18 amino acids. Written as DNA, the CDR3 is TGCGCCAGCAGCTTGGATTCAGAGTCGCCCCTGGATGGCTACGAGCAGTACTTC. The encoded protein is CASSLDSESPLDGYEQYF.

This clonotype has only a few counts. The gene calls are TRBV19 and TRBJ2-7, with D possibly matching TRBD2 (6 bases). The CDR3 sequence is 13 residues long. Germline lookup yields CDR1 LNHDA and CDR2 SQIVND (reference sequence). The V gene lost 5 bases and the J gene lost 4 bases, with 12 bases spanning the gap. CDR3 nucleotides: TGTGCCAGTAGTTCGGGACTCGGTTACGAGCAGTACTTC. It encodes CASSSGLGYEQYF.

V and J are TRBV20-1 and TRBJ2-5; D possibly matches TRBD1 or TRBD2 (6 bases each). V was shortened by 6 bases and J by 5 bases, with 16 bases between the two germline ends. CDR1 and CDR2 (germline): DFQATT, SNEGSKA (reference sequence). This CDR3 spans 13 amino acids. The CDR3 is CSASRGQGETQYF. Written as DNA, the CDR3 is TGCAGTGCCAGCCGGGGGCAGGGGGAGACCCAGTACTTC.

This clonotype was recorded a few times. The genes are TRBV5-6 and TRBJ1-2; D is unresolved. Germline V CDR1 and CDR2: SGHDT, YYEEEE. This CDR3 is 15 amino acids long. The V end lost 2 bases, the J end lost 2 bases, and 13 bases lay between the germline ends. CDR3 bases: TGTGCCAGCAGCTTCACGGCGACGCAAAACTATGGCTACACCTTC. It encodes CASSFTATQNYGYTF.

Only a few counts were recorded for this clonotype. The chain employs TRBV20-1 and TRBJ2-5; no firm D call. CDR3 size: 13 residues. The germline V and J ends were trimmed by 7 bases and 5 bases, with 17 bases remaining between them. The germline gives CDR1 DFQATT, CDR2 SNEGSKA (reference sequence). The CDR3 DNA sequence: TGCAGTGTTCCCGAGCTGGTCTCGGAGACCCAGTACTTC. Amino acid sequence: CSVPELVSETQYF.

This clonotype was detected a few times. The V and J genes are TRBV29-1 and TRBJ2-2; D is unclear. This CDR3 has 12 residues. V was pared by 5 bases and J by 7 bases, with 11 bases between. CDR1 SQVTM and CDR2 ANQGSEA come from the germline V gene. CDR3 DNA sequence: TGCAGCGTTCCTACTGGGAACGGGGAGCTGTTTTTT. This codes for CSVPTGNGELFF.